This T cell receptor beta chain was identified in a study of cytomegalovirus exposure and HLA in healthy donors. About the study: Both the roughly 120 validation repertoires and the roughly 640 first-cohort repertoires used the same platform, as reported by a later analysis. Study-level findings and limits: The study labeled approximately 150 TCR beta chains cytomegalovirus-associated. The classifier reportedly diagnosed cytomegalovirus status with high specificity and sensitivity.

Comment on this clone: What it binds is unknown. At the DNA level, this CDR3 is encoded by other sequences in the same sample as well.

The donors were members of the validation cohort, which comprised 100 to 150 subjects and was separate from the first cohort of roughly 700 subjects. CDR1 is MNHEY, CDR2 SMNVEV, per germline (reference sequence). Trimming took off 3 bases at V and 0 bases at J, with 6 bases between the two ends. The CDR3 is 13 amino acids. Repertoires were generated with immunoSEQ multiplex PCR, while TCRdb's copy carries only in-frame clones and drops some. The sample includes 100,000 to 150,000 clones, about 88% of them seen just once. The source of this sequence is a woman under 30 in good health and CMV-seronegative. The chain recombines TRBV27 with TRBJ2-7; D is unclear. The source material was PBMCs. This CDR3 reads CASSFSPSYEQYF. The CDR3 DNA reads TGTGCCAGCAGTTTCTCTCCCTCCTACGAGCAGTACTTC.